This note documents a single T cell receptor (beta chain) sequence. This specimen belongs to a study of blood T cell repertoires in COVID-19. V shed 5 bases, J shed 3 bases, and the junction held 3 bases outside the gene matches. This CDR3 spans 14 amino acids. In germline, CDR1 is SNHLY, CDR2 FYNNEI. This table comes from immunoSEQ multiplex PCR, and its TCRdb copy is limited to in-frame clones, with some not included. The table has over 120,000 clones, over 70% seen once; the top ten hold around 1.8%. The clonotype comes from a woman aged 55 to 70 with acute or convalescent COVID-19. Sequencing was carried out using peripheral blood. The gene calls are TRBV2 and TRBJ2-7; 11 bases are a match to TRBD2. CDR3 sequence reads: CASSFTSGSYEQYF. As DNA, the CDR3 is TGTGCCAGCAGTTTTACTAGCGGGAGCTACGAGCAGTACTTC.